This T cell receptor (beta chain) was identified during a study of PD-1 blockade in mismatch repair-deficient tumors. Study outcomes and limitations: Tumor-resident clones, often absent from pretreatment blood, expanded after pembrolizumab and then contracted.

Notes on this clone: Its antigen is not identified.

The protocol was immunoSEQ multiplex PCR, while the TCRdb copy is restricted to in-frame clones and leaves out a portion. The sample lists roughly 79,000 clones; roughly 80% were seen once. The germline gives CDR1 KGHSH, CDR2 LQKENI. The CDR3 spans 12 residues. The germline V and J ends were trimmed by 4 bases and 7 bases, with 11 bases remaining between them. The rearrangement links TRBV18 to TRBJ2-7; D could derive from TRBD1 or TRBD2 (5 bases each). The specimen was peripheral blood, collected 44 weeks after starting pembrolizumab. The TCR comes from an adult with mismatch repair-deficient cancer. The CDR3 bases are TGTGCCAGCTCACTAGGCGAGGGGGAGCAGTACTTC. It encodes CASSLGEGEQYF.